Shown below are 5 T cell receptor beta chains from a single sample sequenced in a study of blood T cell repertoires in COVID-19. Measured with immunoSEQ multiplex PCR; TCRdb has only the in-frame clones, and not every one. The sample contains about 400,000 clones, approximately 88% of which appear only once. Sample: peripheral blood. The receptor set was obtained from a man aged 40-50 years with acute or convalescent COVID-19.

This chain links TRBV19 with TRBJ1-4; the D is unclear. This CDR3 is built from 13 residues. V was pared by 8 bases and J by 4 bases, with 11 bases between. Germline values: CDR1 LNHDA, CDR2 SQIVND (reference sequence). The CDR3 sequence is CASSHTGNEKLFF. Here the CDR3 DNA reads TGTGCCAGTTCTCATACGGGTAATGAAAAACTGTTTTTT.

The chain links TRBV27 to TRBJ2-7, with 8 nucleotides matching TRBD1. Per germline, CDR1 MNHEY and CDR2 SMNVEV (reference sequence). V shed 7 bases, J shed 2 bases, and the junction held 10 bases outside the gene matches. This CDR3 comprises 15 residues. CDR3 amino acids: CASKWQYRGAYEQYF. Here the CDR3 DNA reads TGTGCCAGCAAATGGCAGTACAGGGGGGCCTACGAGCAGTACTTC.

J is TRBJ1-2 and V is TRBV29-1; 7 positions agree with TRBD1. The CDR3 loop spans 17 amino acids. Germline V gene lookup returns CDR1 SQVTM and CDR2 ANQGSEA. Trimming removed 0 bases from V and 4 bases from J; junction bases left unmatched: 14. CDR3 DNA sequence: TGCAGCGTTGAAGATCCCCTGGGCAGGGGGAGAACCTATGGCTACACCTTC. Amino acids: CSVEDPLGRGRTYGYTF.

The chain recombines TRBV2 with TRBJ1-1; 9 bases line up with TRBD1. Germline CDR1 SNHLY, CDR2 FYNNEI. The CDR3 covers 15 residues. V shed 6 bases and J 4 bases; nucleotides not matched to a gene: 9. The DNA for the CDR3 is TGTGCCAGCAGCCAACAGGGGGCGAGGGTCACTGAAGCTTTCTTT. This codes for CASSQQGARVTEAFF. The whole variable domain, filled in from reference TRBV2 and TRBJ1-1, reads EPEVTQTPSHQVTQMGQEVILRCVPISNHLYFYWYRQILGQKVEFLVSFYNNEISEKSEIFDDQFSVERPDGSNFTLKIRSTKLEDSAMYFCASSQQGARVTEAFFGQGTRLTVV.

This clone was seen more than once but under ten times. Here the CDR3 DNA reads TGTGCCAGCACCCCCCAGCGGGAGGGCCTCGATGAGCAGTTCTTC. This translates into CASTPQREGLDEQFF. The genes are TRBV2 and TRBJ2-1, with 10 nucleotides matching TRBD2. V trimming: 7 bases; J trimming: 8 bases; junction bases outside the gene matches: 11. There are 15 residues in the CDR3. In germline, CDR1 is SNHLY, CDR2 FYNNEI.